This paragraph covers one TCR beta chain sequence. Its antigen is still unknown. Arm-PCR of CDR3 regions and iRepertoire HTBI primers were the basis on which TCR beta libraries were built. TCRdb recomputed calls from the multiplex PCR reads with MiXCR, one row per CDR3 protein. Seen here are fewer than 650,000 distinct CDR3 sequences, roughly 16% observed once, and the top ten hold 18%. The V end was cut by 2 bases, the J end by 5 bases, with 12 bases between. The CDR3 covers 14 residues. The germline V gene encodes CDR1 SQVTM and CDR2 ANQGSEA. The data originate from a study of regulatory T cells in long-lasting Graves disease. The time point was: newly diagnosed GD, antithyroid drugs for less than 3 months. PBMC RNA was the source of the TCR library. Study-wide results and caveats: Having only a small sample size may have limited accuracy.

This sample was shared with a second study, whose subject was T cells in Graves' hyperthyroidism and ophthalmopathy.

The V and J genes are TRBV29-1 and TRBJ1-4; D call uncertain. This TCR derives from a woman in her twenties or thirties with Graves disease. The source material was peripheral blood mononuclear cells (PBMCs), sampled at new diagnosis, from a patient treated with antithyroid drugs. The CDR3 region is CSVEFEFANEKLFF. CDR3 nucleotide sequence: TGCAGCGTTGAATTTGAGTTTGCAAATGAAAAACTGTTTTTT. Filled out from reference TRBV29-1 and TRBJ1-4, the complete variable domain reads SAVISQKPSRDICQRGTSLTIQCQVDSQVTMMFWYRQQPGQSLTLIATANQGSEATYESGFVIDKFPISRPNLTFSTLTVSNMSPEDSSIYLCSVEFEFANEKLFFGSGTQLSVL.